These 26 T cell receptor beta chains were sequenced from one sample in a study of blood T cell repertoires in COVID-19. Profiling relied on immunoSEQ multiplex PCR, and the TCRdb table lists in-frame clones only, not all of them. Counted here are 120,000 or so clones, 60% to 85% occurring once; the ten biggest clones make up around 6.6%. Sample: peripheral blood. The receptors were sampled from a man aged 70-80 years with acute or convalescent COVID-19.

The rearrangement joins TRBV30 to TRBJ2-1; TRBD2 matches 11 bases. Per germline, CDR1 GTSNPN and CDR2 SVGIG (reference sequence). The CDR3 is 13 residues long. The V segment lost 7 bases and the J segment 7 bases; nucleotides outside the gene matches: 6. The CDR3 sequence is CASSSGGRNEQFF. CDR3 bases: TGTGCCTCCTCTAGCGGGGGGAGGAATGAGCAGTTCTTC.

The chain uses TRBV9 and TRBJ2-7; D may be TRBD1 (5 bases). The CDR3 is 12 residues long. CDR1 and CDR2 from the germline V gene are SGDLS and YYNGEE. Trimming left V 7 bases short and J 2 bases short, with 10 bases between. Here the CDR3 DNA reads TGTGCCAGCGGCAGGGAAGCCTACGAGCAGTACTTC. Protein product: CASGREAYEQYF.

This chain connects TRBV16 to TRBJ2-3; tentatively, D is TRBD2 (7 bases). CDR1 is KGHSY, CDR2 FQNENV, per germline. V lost 0 bases and J 2 bases, leaving 9 bases between the germline ends. CDR3 length equals 15 residues. The CDR3 bases are TGTGCCAGCAGCCAATCCGCGGGGGCCACAGATACGCAGTATTTT. Residues: CASSQSAGATDTQYF. The complete variable domain, with remaining parts taken from reference TRBV16 and TRBJ2-3, reads GEEVAQTPKHLVRGEGQKAKLYCAPIKGHSYVFWYQQVLKNEFKFLISFQNENVFDETGMPKERFSAKCLPNSPCSLEIQATKLEDSAVYFCASSQSAGATDTQYFGPGTRLTVL.

This clone was seen a single time. The chain employs TRBV11-2 and TRBJ2-7; no clear D gene. V lost 2 bases and J 2 bases, leaving 7 bases between the germline ends. The germline V gene has CDR1 SGHAT and CDR2 FQNNGV. The CDR3 loop spans 13 amino acids. The DNA of the CDR3 is TGTGCCAGCAGCTTACAAAATCCCTACGAGCAGTACTTC. Residues: CASSLQNPYEQYF. Full variable domain (outside the CDR3, taken from reference TRBV11-2 and TRBJ2-7): EAGVAQSPRYKIIEKRQSVAFWCNPISGHATLYWYQQILGQGPKLLIQFQNNGVVDDSQLPKDRFSAERLKGVDSTLKIQPAKLEDSAVYLCASSLQNPYEQYFGPGTRLTVT.

The V call is TRBV5-1, the J call TRBJ2-3, with TRBD2 as a possible D gene (6 bases). V was trimmed by 2 bases and J by 2 bases, leaving 12 bases between them. This CDR3 is 15 amino acids long. In germline, CDR1 is SGHRS, CDR2 YFSETQ. The CDR3 DNA sequence: TGCGCCAGCAGCTTAGGAGGGACTTACACAGATACGCAGTATTTT. Its translation is CASSLGGTYTDTQYF.

The rearrangement joins TRBV2 to TRBJ1-1; no clear D gene. CDR3 length: 13 amino acids. Germline CDR1 and CDR2: SNHLY and FYNNEI. Between the trimmed V and J ends, which lost 6 bases and 5 bases, there was a span of 13 bases. The CDR3 is CASSALGETEAFF. The CDR3, as DNA: TGTGCCAGCAGCGCGCTTGGGGAGACTGAAGCTTTCTTT. The full variable domain, completed using reference TRBV2 and TRBJ1-1, is EPEVTQTPSHQVTQMGQEVILRCVPISNHLYFYWYRQILGQKVEFLVSFYNNEISEKSEIFDDQFSVERPDGSNFTLKIRSTKLEDSAMYFCASSALGETEAFFGQGTRLTVV.

The rearrangement links TRBV11-2 to TRBJ2-3, with a weak D call TRBD2 (5 bases). The CDR3 consists of 12 residues. V shed 0 bases and J shed 14 bases, with 12 bases lying between them. Germline CDR1 SGHAT, CDR2 FQNNGV. CDR3 protein: CASSLDRTLRYF. Here the CDR3 DNA reads TGTGCCAGCAGCTTAGATCGGACTCTGCGGTATTTT.

This rearrangement joins TRBV12-3 or TRBV12-4 to TRBJ1-3; D unresolved. Deletions cut 2 bases from V and 6 bases from J, with 5 bases between. The CDR3 extends over 12 amino acids. The CDR3 nucleotides are TGTGCCAGCAGTTTACGCGTAAACACCATATATTTT. As protein: CASSLRVNTIYF.

CDR3 amino acids: CASSWDSGNQPQHF. The CDR3 nucleotides read TGTGCCAGCAGCTGGGACAGCGGGAATCAGCCCCAGCATTTT. V gene TRBV9 combines with J gene TRBJ1-5; 7 bases are a match to TRBD1. Germline V gene sequence: CDR1 SGDLS, CDR2 YYNGEE. V shed 4 bases and J 4 bases; nucleotides not matched to a gene: 5. There are 14 residues in the CDR3.

The count of this clone is one. The gene calls are TRBV28 and TRBJ2-7; TRBD2 agrees at 13 bases. CDR3 length: 16 residues. The germline CDR1 and CDR2 sequences are MDHEN and SYDVKM. J was trimmed by 10 bases and V by 6 bases; bases with no gene match: 15. Here the CDR3 DNA reads TGTGCCAGCAGCCTAATCGGGACTAGCGGGAAGGAAGGACAGTACTTC. This codes for CASSLIGTSGKEGQYF. Drawing the rest from reference TRBV28 and TRBJ2-7, the complete variable domain is DVKVTQSSRYLVKRTGEKVFLECVQDMDHENMFWYRQDPGLGLRLIYFSYDVKMKEKGDIPEGYSVSREKKERFSLILESASTNQTSMYLCASSLIGTSGKEGQYFGPGTRLTVT.

This clone has only a few counts. This chain uses TRBV12-3 or TRBV12-4 with TRBJ1-1; D gene unclear. V shed 3 bases and J shed 0 bases, with 5 bases lying between them. This CDR3 region has 13 residues. The CDR3 nucleotides read TGTGCCAGCAGTTTGAGGATGAACACTGAAGCTTTCTTT. Amino acids: CASSLRMNTEAFF.

Remarks on this clone: An end of the junction differs from the germline gene, which may be a read error. The chain has TRBV3-1 (or the pseudogene TRBV3-2) and TRBJ1-4; unclear D gene. The CDR3 runs 13 residues. Germline assignment: CDR1 LGHDT and CDR2 YNNKEL (reference sequence). CDR3 in DNA: TGTGCCAGCACCCAAACATCGGGTGAAAAACTGTTTTTT. Its protein product is CASTQTSGEKLFF.

The CDR3: CASSQEIAGANTGELFF. DNA for the CDR3: TGTGCCAGCAGCCAAGAGATAGCGGGAGCGAACACCGGGGAGCTGTTTTTT. The chain couples TRBV4-2 to TRBJ2-2; 9 positions match TRBD2. The CDR3 length is 17 residues. J was trimmed by 0 bases and V by 0 bases; bases with no gene match: 2. From germline, CDR1 is LGHNA and CDR2 YNFKEQ.

V usage is TRBV6-6 and J usage is TRBJ1-1, with 10 bases matching TRBD1. This CDR3 has 14 amino acids. J lost 1 base, V lost 6 bases, and 2 bases had no gene match. Germline values: CDR1 MNHNY, CDR2 SVGAGI (reference sequence). In DNA form, the CDR3 reads TGTGCCAGCAGCCGGGACAGGGGGAACACTGAAGCTTTCTTT. The encoded protein is CASSRDRGNTEAFF.

The chain recombines TRBV27 with TRBJ1-5; D perhaps matches TRBD1 (6 bases). The CDR3 length is 18 residues. Trimming took off 6 bases at V and 0 bases at J, with 21 bases between the two ends. Germline CDR1 and CDR2: MNHEY and SMNVEV (reference sequence). The CDR3 reads CASRSRGGASHSNQPQHF. CDR3 DNA: TGTGCCAGCAGATCACGGGGGGGGGCCAGTCATAGCAATCAGCCCCAGCATTTT.

The gene calls are TRBV7-2 and TRBJ1-6; possible D gene TRBD1, 6 bases. CDR3 length: 14 amino acids. V was shortened by 3 bases and J by 7 bases, with 10 bases between the two germline ends. Germline V CDR1 and CDR2: SGHTA, FQGNSA. The CDR3 DNA follows: TGTGCCAGCAGCTTCAACAGGGTCAATTCACCCCTCCACTTT. As protein: CASSFNRVNSPLHF. The entire variable domain, with the rest obtained from reference TRBV7-2 and TRBJ1-6, is as follows: GAGVSQSPSNKVTEKGKDVELRCDPISGHTALYWYRQSLGQGLEFLIYFQGNSAPDKSGLPSDRFSAERTGGSVSTLTIQRTQQEDSAVYLCASSFNRVNSPLHFGNGTRLTVT.

Only one count was recorded for this clone. The chain recombines TRBV19 with TRBJ1-5; the D gene is possibly TRBD1 (5 bases). This CDR3 is built from 15 residues. The V end was cut by 4 bases, the J end by 0 bases, with 10 bases between. CDR1 is LNHDA and CDR2 is SQIVND in the germline V gene (reference sequence). As DNA, the CDR3 is TGTGCCAGTAGTAGCACAGGCTATAGCAATCAGCCCCAGCATTTT. Translated, it gives CASSSTGYSNQPQHF.

This chain uses TRBV4-1 with TRBJ1-6, with TRBD1 matching over 8 bases. V lost 5 bases, J lost 10 bases, and 10 bases stayed unmatched. The CDR3 runs 15 residues. CDR1 is MGHRA, CDR2 YSYEKL, per germline. CDR3 bases: TGCGCCAGCAGCAAACCGGACAGGGCGAGCTCACCCCTCCACTTT. The encoded protein is CASSKPDRASSPLHF.

V and J are TRBV29-1 and TRBJ2-7, with 8 bases matching TRBD1. Germline V gene sequence: CDR1 SQVTM, CDR2 ANQGSEA. V lost 7 bases to trimming and J lost 6 bases; unmatched junction nucleotides: 8. The CDR3 sequence is 12 residues long. CDR3 in amino acids: CSGSRQGSEQYF. CDR3 DNA: TGCAGCGGGTCCCGACAGGGGAGCGAGCAGTACTTC.

The rearrangement uses TRBV29-1 and TRBJ1-2, with 8 nucleotides matching TRBD1. The germline CDR1 and CDR2 sequences are SQVTM and ANQGSEA. The V and J ends lost 6 bases and 4 bases, in that order; junction bases with no gene match: 10. The CDR3 contains 14 residues. The CDR3 region is CSVGLQGAGYGYTF. The CDR3 region has the DNA TGCAGCGTAGGGCTGCAGGGGGCAGGCTATGGCTACACCTTC.

V and J are TRBV5-1 and TRBJ1-4; D is undetermined. The V and J ends lost 0 bases and 7 bases respectively, with 7 bases between them. The CDR3 covers 13 residues. In germline, CDR1 is SGHRS, CDR2 YFSETQ. The CDR3: CASSLAPGEKLFF. In DNA form, the CDR3 reads TGCGCCAGCAGCTTGGCCCCGGGTGAAAAACTGTTTTTT.

The J gene is TRBJ1-1, the V gene TRBV30, with D possibly matching TRBD1 (5 bases). CDR1 and CDR2 from the germline V gene are GTSNPN and SVGIG (reference sequence). With 2 bases removed from V and 4 bases from J, the gap between germline ends came to 14 bases. The CDR3 totals 14 residues. The CDR3: CAWSYQGRSTEAFF. The CDR3 DNA reads TGTGCCTGGAGTTACCAGGGAAGGAGCACTGAAGCTTTCTTT. Supplemented by reference TRBV30 and TRBJ1-1, the full variable domain reads SQTIHQWPATLVQPVGSPLSLECTVEGTSNPNLYWYRQAAGRGLQLLFYSVGIGQISSEVPQNLSASRPQDRQFILSSKKLLLSDSGFYLCAWSYQGRSTEAFFGQGTRLTVV.

The chain joins TRBV4-2 to TRBJ2-1, with a tentative D call TRBD2 (6 bases). Germline CDR1 LGHNA, CDR2 YNFKEQ. V lost 4 bases and J 0 bases, leaving 10 bases between the germline ends. The CDR3 is made up of 15 amino acids. CDR3 residues: CASSRGRDSYNEQFF. The CDR3 DNA is TGTGCCAGCAGCCGAGGGCGGGACTCCTACAATGAGCAGTTCTTC.

The chain has TRBV5-1 and TRBJ1-1, with a weak D call TRBD1 (5 bases). Trimming left V 5 bases short and J 3 bases short, with 11 bases between. The length of the CDR3 is 13 residues. CDR1 SGHRS and CDR2 YFSETQ come from the germline V gene. CDR3 coding DNA: TGCGCCAGCAGGGCAGGGAGGGACACTGAAGCTTTCTTT. Amino acid sequence: CASRAGRDTEAFF.

In DNA form, the CDR3 reads TGTGCCAGCAGTTTAGGTCGGGCGGGCACCGGGGAGCTGTTTTTT. Residues: CASSLGRAGTGELFF. V gene TRBV28 combines with J gene TRBJ2-2, with a weak D call TRBD2 (5 bases). V lost 2 bases, J lost 4 bases, and 11 bases lay in between. This CDR3 is 15 amino acids long. Germline V gives CDR1 MDHEN, CDR2 SYDVKM.

This rearrangement joins TRBV28 to TRBJ2-7; 10 bases align to TRBD2. The J segment lost 5 bases and the V segment lost 6 bases, leaving 7 bases of the junction unmatched. From germline, CDR1 is MDHEN and CDR2 SYDVKM. The CDR3 is 14 amino acids. The CDR3: CASSLLAGSDEQYF. The CDR3 nucleotides are TGTGCCAGCAGCCTACTAGCGGGAAGCGACGAGCAGTACTTC.